This T cell receptor beta chain appears in the sequencing data of a study of a mutant IDH1 vaccine in newly diagnosed glioma. Regarding this clone: Its antigen is unidentified.

The germline V gene encodes CDR1 SQVTM and CDR2 ANQGSEA. The CDR3 length is 11 residues. V was cut by 4 bases and J by 8 bases, with 11 bases left in between. Time point indicated: week 11, during vaccination. Topical imiquimod accompanied each vaccine dose, which consisted of 300 ug of mutant IDH1 20-mer peptide. TCRdb's table, derived via immunoSEQ multiplex PCR, lists solely in-frame clones and lacks some. The sample contains about 36,000 clones, roughly 80% of which appear only once. This TCR was recovered from a woman aged 30 to 39 with glioma. Some clones in this sample may be carry-over from other donors' samples. This chain connects TRBV29-1 to TRBJ1-1; perhaps TRBD1 as D (6 bases). Sequencing used peripheral blood mononuclear cells (PBMCs), obtained from a glioma patient whose treatment included an IDH1 peptide vaccine. CDR3 loop: CSVGKQGEAFF. DNA of the CDR3: TGCAGCGTTGGTAAACAGGGAGAAGCTTTCTTT.